Listed below are T cell receptor delta chains from one sample, sequenced in a study of Vδ1+ human thymocytes. TCRdb fed the multiplex PCR reads to CATT. The sample contains 80,000 or so delta-chain clones, around 35% of which appear only once. The sequenced sample was Vdelta1+ gamma-delta thymocytes from the thymus. All receptors derive from a boy under two years old who had congenital heart surgery. Each CDR3 is given with its conserved first and last residue. The order of the fields is D gene, J gene, clone size, V gene, CDR3 DNA, CDR3 protein. The D gene is left open where the match is weak. Where a row states a size, it is once, few, many or the class of an expanded clone; other rows omit it.

d_call: TRDD3
j_call: TRDJ1
clone_size: -
v_call: TRDV1
cdr3_nt: TGTGCTCTTGGGGGACCCCGTTCCCTACTAGAGGTACTGGGGGATACCCAGAAACTCATCTTT
cdr3_aa: CALGGPRSLLEVLGDTQKLIF

d_call: TRDD3
j_call: TRDJ1
clone_size: -
v_call: TRDV1
cdr3_nt: TGTGCTCTTGGGGAAAACTGTCGTGGAGGGATACGCCGGACCGATAAACTCATCTTT
cdr3_aa: CALGENCRGGIRRTDKLIF

d_call: TRDD3
j_call: TRDJ1
clone_size: few
v_call: TRDV1
cdr3_nt: TGTGCTCTTGGGGATTCATCCTTCGGTGCCTGGGGGTTAGACTGCACCGATAAACTCATCTTT
cdr3_aa: CALGDSSFGAWGLDCTDKLIF

d_call: TRDD3
j_call: TRDJ1
clone_size: few
v_call: TRDV1
cdr3_nt: TGTGCTCTTGGGTGCAGGTGGCGGGCTGGGGGTGCACAGTGGTACACCGATAAACTCATCTTT
cdr3_aa: CALGCRWRAGGAQWYTDKLIF

d_call: TRDD3
j_call: TRDJ1
clone_size: few
v_call: TRDV1
cdr3_nt: TGTGCTCTTGGGGAACTCCCACTCCTACGAGGGGGATACGGCCGGGCCGATAAACTCATCTTT
cdr3_aa: CALGELPLLRGGYGRADKLIF

d_call: TRDD3
j_call: TRDJ1
clone_size: -
v_call: TRDV1
cdr3_nt: TGTGCTCTTGGGGAACTAGACGGGATACGCCGAGGTACCGATAAACTCATCTTT
cdr3_aa: CALGELDGIRRGTDKLIF

d_call: TRDD3
j_call: TRDJ1
clone_size: -
v_call: TRDV1
cdr3_nt: TGTGCTCTTGGTTCTCCTACCAACTGGGGGATCAACACCGATAAACTCATCTTT
cdr3_aa: CALGSPTNWGINTDKLIF

d_call: -
j_call: TRDJ1
clone_size: -
v_call: TRDV1
cdr3_nt: TGTGCTCTTGGGGAACTGCCCACTACTACGAGTGGGGACCGTACCACCGATAAACTCATCTTT
cdr3_aa: CALGELPTTTSGDRTTDKLIF

d_call: -
j_call: TRDJ1
clone_size: -
v_call: TRDV1
cdr3_nt: TGTGCTCTTGGGGAACGGCCATTCCTAGGCGGGGAAACCACCGATAAACTCATCTTT
cdr3_aa: CALGERPFLGGETTDKLIF

d_call: TRDD3
j_call: TRDJ1
clone_size: few
v_call: TRDV3
cdr3_nt: TGTGCCTTTTTCGGGGACTGGGGGATACGTGAACTCATCTTT
cdr3_aa: CAFFGDWGIRELIF

d_call: TRDD3
j_call: TRDJ1
clone_size: -
v_call: TRDV1
cdr3_nt: TGTGCTCTTGGGGAACTCGTATGTGGTATTTACCGACTGGGGAACGATAAACTCATCTTT
cdr3_aa: CALGELVCGIYRLGNDKLIF

d_call: -
j_call: TRDJ2
clone_size: -
v_call: TRDV1
cdr3_nt: TGTGCTCTTGGGGAACTCAGCCTTCCTACGATGGGGGATATGGCCGCTTTGACAGCACAACTCTTCTTT
cdr3_aa: CALGELSLPTMGDMAALTAQLFF

d_call: TRDD3
j_call: TRDJ1
clone_size: few
v_call: TRDV1
cdr3_nt: TGTGCTCTTGAACTTATGCCCTATCGCCGCGTTACTGGGGGTAAGGGGCTCATCTTT
cdr3_aa: CALELMPYRRVTGGKGLIF

d_call: -
j_call: TRDJ1
clone_size: -
v_call: TRDV1
cdr3_nt: TGTGCTCTTGGGGAAAACAGTGTCCTACTGGGGCCCTACGATAAACTCATCTTT
cdr3_aa: CALGENSVLLGPYDKLIF

d_call: TRDD3
j_call: TRDJ1
clone_size: few
v_call: TRDV1
cdr3_nt: TGTGCTCTTGGGGGGCTACCCCTGGGGGATATAGCCGATAAACTCATCTTT
cdr3_aa: CALGGLPLGDIADKLIF

d_call: -
j_call: TRDJ1
clone_size: few
v_call: TRDV1
cdr3_nt: TGTGCTCTTGGGGAGGCTCAACCGACTTCCTACCCGGGGATAGAGGGCACCGATAAACTCATCTTT
cdr3_aa: CALGEAQPTSYPGIEGTDKLIF

d_call: TRDD2
j_call: TRDJ1
clone_size: -
v_call: TRDV1
cdr3_nt: TGTGCTCTTGGGGAAGGCTTCCTACGAGGATACAGTTCAGAGCGCGTTAAACTCATCTTT
cdr3_aa: CALGEGFLRGYSSERVKLIF

d_call: TRDD3
j_call: TRDJ1
clone_size: few
v_call: TRDV1
cdr3_nt: TGTGCTCTTGGGAACTCCCTGGTACTGGGGGATACGGGACCCATCTTT
cdr3_aa: CALGNSLVLGDTGPIF

d_call: TRDD3
j_call: TRDJ1
clone_size: -
v_call: TRDV1
cdr3_nt: TGTGCTCTTGGGGTCCGTTCGGCCGGGGGATGGAGGGACACCGATAAACTCATCTTT
cdr3_aa: CALGVRSAGGWRDTDKLIF

d_call: -
j_call: TRDJ1
clone_size: few
v_call: TRDV2
cdr3_nt: TGTGCCTGTGACACCGAAGGGACCCACTTAACCGATAAACTCATCTTT
cdr3_aa: CACDTEGTHLTDKLIF

d_call: TRDD3
j_call: TRDJ1
clone_size: few
v_call: TRDV1
cdr3_nt: TGTGCTCTTGGGGAACTGGGGGCCCCCCACTTGTACTGGGGTAGACTCATCTTT
cdr3_aa: CALGELGAPHLYWGRLIF

d_call: TRDD3
j_call: TRDJ1
clone_size: few
v_call: TRDV1
cdr3_nt: TGTGCTCTTGGGGAAATTACGTCGGTTTCGTCCCTTGGGGACTGGGGGATACCCGATAAACTCATCTTT
cdr3_aa: CALGEITSVSSLGDWGIPDKLIF

d_call: -
j_call: TRDJ1
clone_size: -
v_call: TRDV1
cdr3_nt: TGTGCTCTTGGCAACACTACCATCTTGCGTTTCACCGATAAACTCATCTTT
cdr3_aa: CALGNTTILRFTDKLIF

d_call: TRDD3
j_call: TRDJ3
clone_size: many
v_call: TRDV2
cdr3_nt: TGTGCCTGTGACGTTATACTGGGGGGCCGAGACTCCTGGGACACCCGACAGATGTTTTTC
cdr3_aa: CACDVILGGRDSWDTRQMFF

d_call: TRDD3
j_call: TRDJ1
clone_size: once
v_call: TRDV1
cdr3_nt: TGTGCTCTTGGGGAGGATACTGGGGGTCAACACACCGATAAACTCATCTTT
cdr3_aa: CALGEDTGGQHTDKLIF

d_call: TRDD3
j_call: TRDJ1
clone_size: -
v_call: TRDV1
cdr3_nt: TGTGCTCTTGGGGAACTCCTACGAGGACTGACTGGGGGATACGGGAACACCGATAAACTCATCTTT
cdr3_aa: CALGELLRGLTGGYGNTDKLIF

d_call: -
j_call: TRDJ1
clone_size: few
v_call: TRDV1
cdr3_nt: TGTGCTCTTGTGAAGGGTTATTCCTTTCTCTACTCGCAGTACACCGATAAACTCATCTTT
cdr3_aa: CALVKGYSFLYSQYTDKLIF

d_call: TRDD3
j_call: TRDJ1
clone_size: -
v_call: TRDV1
cdr3_nt: TGTGCTCTTGGGAACTGGGGGATCATTTACACCGATAAACTCATCTTT
cdr3_aa: CALGNWGIIYTDKLIF

d_call: TRDD3
j_call: TRDJ1
clone_size: once
v_call: TRDV1
cdr3_nt: TGTGCTCTTGGGGAGCCGGAGTTCCTCCTGGGGGATACGCGAGATAAACTCATCTTT
cdr3_aa: CALGEPEFLLGDTRDKLIF

d_call: TRDD3
j_call: TRDJ1
clone_size: -
v_call: TRDV1
cdr3_nt: TGTGCTCTTGGGGAACGTGCCAGGGCACGTACTGGGGGCCAGTACACCGATAAACTCATCTTT
cdr3_aa: CALGERARARTGGQYTDKLIF

d_call: TRDD3
j_call: TRDJ1
clone_size: -
v_call: TRDV1
cdr3_nt: TGTGCTCTTGGGGAACTTGCGGACCCAATACGTACTGGGGCTACATTCGATAAACTCATCTTT
cdr3_aa: CALGELADPIRTGATFDKLIF

d_call: -
j_call: TRDJ1
clone_size: -
v_call: TRDV1
cdr3_nt: TGTGCTCTTGGGGAAGGGGTCGGTGACCTACTTGGTGAGATAGAGTTTTCAAGGTACACCGATAAACTCATCTTT
cdr3_aa: CALGEGVGDLLGEIEFSRYTDKLIF

d_call: TRDD3
j_call: TRDJ1
clone_size: few
v_call: TRDV3
cdr3_nt: TGTGCCTCCCAACTTTCCCCCGGGGGATATTTTTTGCGGGCCGATAAACTCATCTTT
cdr3_aa: CASQLSPGGYFLRADKLIF

d_call: TRDD3
j_call: TRDJ1
clone_size: few
v_call: TRDV1
cdr3_nt: TGTGCTCTTGGGGAAAACCCGTACTGGGGGATGGGGACCTACACCGATAAACTCATCTTT
cdr3_aa: CALGENPYWGMGTYTDKLIF

d_call: TRDD3
j_call: TRDJ1
clone_size: few
v_call: TRDV1
cdr3_nt: TGTGCTCTTGGGACCTCACTGGGGGATAGTTTGGGCACCGATAAACTCATCTTT
cdr3_aa: CALGTSLGDSLGTDKLIF

d_call: TRDD3
j_call: TRDJ1
clone_size: -
v_call: TRDV1
cdr3_nt: TGTGCTCTTGGGGAACTCGTATCTCCTACTCTTGTACTGGGGGATAACACCGATAAACTCATCTTT
cdr3_aa: CALGELVSPTLVLGDNTDKLIF

d_call: TRDD3
j_call: TRDJ1
clone_size: few
v_call: TRDV1
cdr3_nt: TGTGCTCTTGGGGACCGCCAGGTCCTGGGGGCTTACACCGATAAACTCATCTTT
cdr3_aa: CALGDRQVLGAYTDKLIF

d_call: TRDD3
j_call: TRDJ1
clone_size: few
v_call: TRDV1
cdr3_nt: TGTGCTCTTGGGGAATCCCGATTCTTCTGGGGGGGCAAACTCATCTTT
cdr3_aa: CALGESRFFWGGKLIF